Described below is a single T cell receptor (beta chain) sequence and its context. Its antigen is not identified. This sample stems from a study of human T cells and chemical hapten exposure. About the study: The study sensitized with 2% DPC on a roughly 2 cm by roughly 2 cm patch of upper inner arm skin. Upper back patch tests used 0.01% DPC, scored after 6 days.

As for time point: patch test 3, about 24 weeks after DPC sensitization. Stated treatment: therapeutic diphenylcyclopropenone sensitization with weekly scalp DPC. Blood collection happened ahead of applying each patch test. TCRdb redid the calling of the RACE reads with MiXCR, one entry per CDR3 protein. The table records about 160,000 distinct CDR3 sequences, 28% of them present only once. Study conclusions and caveats: The formation of large CDR3 similarity clusters by expanded TCRs significantly exceeded that of controls.

This TCR was sampled from a woman aged 18-30 years with alopecia areata. Some clones in this sample may be carry-over from other donors' samples. Sequenced here: whole blood, sampled in connection with sensitization to the hapten diphenylcyclopropenone (DPC).

The CDR3 nucleotides read TGCAGTGCCACCACCCCGGAGAGGGACATACGCGAGCAGTACTTC. Translating gives CSATTPERDIREQYF. V is TRBV20-1 and J is TRBJ2-7, with D possibly TRBD1 on 6 matching bases. Germline CDR1 reads DFQATT; CDR2 reads SNEGSKA (reference sequence). The CDR3 totals 15 residues. With 6 bases removed from V and 6 bases from J, the gap between germline ends came to 24 bases.